The clone carrying this T cell receptor beta chain was counted a few times. Its target is not known. An equimolar mix of two oligonucleotides served as the beta constant-region primer for TRBC1 and TRBC2. The ligated cDNA underwent four PCR rounds using SP2 and nested alpha and beta constant-region primers. TCRdb passed the UMI-ligation and nested PCR reads through MiXCR, listing each CDR3 protein once. The sample lists just over 80,000 distinct CDR3 sequences; 9% were seen once. The data are from a study of naive and memory T cell subsets. This CDR3 spans 14 amino acids. The trim removed 3 bases at V and 5 bases at J, leaving 6 bases unmatched. Germline values: CDR1 MDHEN, CDR2 SYDVKM. Study observations and caveats: TCR counts from RNA may reflect activation-linked expression changes. In CD4 and CD8 cells, diversity dropped from naive through EMRA.

Input material: naive CD8+ T cells from blood. This receptor was identified in a human donor in good health. The genes are TRBV28 and TRBJ2-7; TRBD1 matches 8 bases. The CDR3 region is CASSLSDRGHEQYF. DNA for the CDR3: TGTGCCAGCAGTTTGTCTGACAGGGGCCACGAGCAGTACTTC.